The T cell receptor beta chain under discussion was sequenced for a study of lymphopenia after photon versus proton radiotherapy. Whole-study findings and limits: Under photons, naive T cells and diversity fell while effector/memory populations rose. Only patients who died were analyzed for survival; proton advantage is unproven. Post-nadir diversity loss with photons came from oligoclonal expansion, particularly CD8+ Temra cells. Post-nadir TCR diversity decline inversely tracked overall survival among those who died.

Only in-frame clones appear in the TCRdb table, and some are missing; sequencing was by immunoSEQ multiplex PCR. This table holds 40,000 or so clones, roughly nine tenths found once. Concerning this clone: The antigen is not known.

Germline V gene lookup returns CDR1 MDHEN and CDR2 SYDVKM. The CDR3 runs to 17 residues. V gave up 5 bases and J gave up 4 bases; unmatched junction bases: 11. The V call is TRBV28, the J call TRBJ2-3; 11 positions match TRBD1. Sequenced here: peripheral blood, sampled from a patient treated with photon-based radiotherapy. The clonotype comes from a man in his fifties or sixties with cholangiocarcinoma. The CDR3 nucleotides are TGTGCCAGCAGTCCCGACCGGACAGGGGGCGCCGCAGATACGCAGTATTTT. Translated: CASSPDRTGGAADTQYF.